The TCR beta chain under discussion was sequenced for a study of blood T cell repertoires in COVID-19. Trimming took 3 bases from V and 8 from J, leaving 10 bases between them. CDR1 LNHDA and CDR2 SQIVND come from the germline V gene (reference sequence). The CDR3 spans 12 residues. TCRdb's table, derived via immunoSEQ multiplex PCR, lists solely in-frame clones and lacks some. Seen here are some 370,000 clones, around 87% observed once, and the top ten hold about 10%. The specimen sequenced was peripheral blood. The TCR originated in a woman aged 25-40 years with COVID-19, enrolled during active disease. The V gene is TRBV19, the J gene TRBJ1-2; the D is unclear. This CDR3 reads CASSIGGRGYTF. DNA of the CDR3: TGTGCCAGTAGTATTGGAGGACGGGGCTACACCTTC.